The rows below give T cell receptor beta chains drawn from one sample of a study of blood T cell repertoires in COVID-19. The table came from immunoSEQ multiplex PCR; TCRdb's copy has only in-frame clones and leaves some out. This sample has a few hundred thousand clones, with more than 80% found just once. The sample consisted of peripheral blood. The receptors shown here come from a woman aged 45-60 years with COVID-19, enrolled during active disease. The CDR3 runs from the conserved cysteine through the conserved F or W. A D gene is named only where the DNA matches it firmly. Rows give clone size only sometimes, using once, few, many, or a class for an expanded clone.

-	TRBV7-2	once	TRBJ1-2	TGTACCAGCAGCCCCTACCGGACAGATGGCTACACCTTC	CTSSPYRTDGYTF
TRBD1	TRBV9	-	TRBJ1-1	TGTGCCAGCAACAGACAGGGGGAGAGAACTGAAGCTTTCTTT	CASNRQGERTEAFF
TRBD1	TRBV19	-	TRBJ2-7	TGTGCCAGTAGTATAGCGGACAGGGGGTTCTACGAGCAGTACTTC	CASSIADRGFYEQYF
-	TRBV5-8	-	TRBJ2-4	TGTGCCAGCAGCTTGGAACAGAAATTAAACATTCAGTACTTC	CASSLEQKLNIQYF
TRBD1	TRBV19	-	TRBJ2-5	TGTGCCAGTAGTAGGACAGGGGGCCCAGAGACCCAGTACTTC	CASSRTGGPETQYF
-	TRBV11-2	-	TRBJ1-2	TGTGCCAGCAGCTTAGGACAGCCTAACTATGGCTACACCTTC	CASSLGQPNYGYTF
-	TRBV5-6	-	TRBJ2-1	TGTGCCAGCAGCCGACCCTCGAGGAGCAATGAGCAGTTCTTC	CASSRPSRSNEQFF
-	TRBV29-1	once	TRBJ1-2	TGCAGCGTTTCAGGACAGCCCAAGAAGAACTATGGCTACACCTTC	CSVSGQPKKNYGYTF
TRBD1	TRBV11-3	-	TRBJ2-5	TGTGCCAGCAGCGCCCGAGACAGGGGAGTGCACTTC	CASSARDRGVHF
TRBD1	TRBV10-3	-	TRBJ2-1	TGTGCCAGCTGGGACAGGGGGTACAATGAGCAGTTCTTC	CASWDRGYNEQFF
-	TRBV11-3	-	TRBJ1-2	TGTGCCAGCAGCTTAAGTCCCGAATGGAGGGGCTACACCTTC	CASSLSPEWRGYTF
TRBD2	TRBV10-2	-	TRBJ2-5	TGCGCCAGCAGGGGACTAGGGGAGACCCAGTACTTC	CASRGLGETQYF
TRBD1	TRBV9	-	TRBJ1-3	TGTGCCAGCAGCCCCCGGACAGGTTCGAGCTCTGGAAACACCATATATTTT	CASSPRTGSSSGNTIYF
-	TRBV5-1	-	TRBJ1-1	TGCGCCAGCAGCTCCCAGGGCGGGAACACTGAAGCTTTCTTT	CASSSQGGNTEAFF
-	TRBV9	-	TRBJ2-3	TGTGCCAGCAGCGTACTAGATACAGATACGCAGTATTTT	CASSVLDTDTQYF
-	TRBV7-2	-	TRBJ1-5	TGTGCCAGCAGCTTATTAGAAGTGGGAGGAAGCAATCAGCCCCAGCATTTT	CASSLLEVGGSNQPQHF
-	TRBV4-1	-	TRBJ2-7	TGCGCCAGCAGCCAGGGGCGGGGGCCCTACGAGCAGTACTTC	CASSQGRGPYEQYF
-	TRBV5-6	-	TRBJ1-5	TGTGCCAGCAGCTTGCAGGGTTGTCAGCCCCAGCATTTT	CASSLQGCQPQHF
-	TRBV6-4	-	TRBJ1-2	TGTGCCAGCAGGGATGGGGCCCGCATCTATGGCTACACCTTC	CASRDGARIYGYTF
TRBD1	TRBV6-5	-	TRBJ1-5	TGTGCCAGCAATAGGGACAGGGGAGGGGATCAGCCCCAGCATTTT	CASNRDRGGDQPQHF
-	TRBV18	-	TRBJ1-1	TGTGCCAGCTCACCGGAGGGGCAGGCGCGGAACACTGAAGCTTTCTTT	CASSPEGQARNTEAFF
TRBD2	TRBV11-1	-	TRBJ2-7	TGTGCCAGCAGCCCCACTAGCGGGAGCTACGAGCAGTACTTC	CASSPTSGSYEQYF
TRBD1	TRBV7-9	-	TRBJ1-1	TGTGCCAGCAGCTTTCCAGGGGGCGAGGGAATGAACACTGAAGCTTTCTTT	CASSFPGGEGMNTEAFF
TRBD1	TRBV29-1	-	TRBJ1-5	TGCAGCGTTAGGGACAGTATGAGCAATCAGCCCCAGCATTTT	CSVRDSMSNQPQHF
-	TRBV2	-	TRBJ1-5	TGTGCCAGCAGTGCCAGGGTCGGCAATCAGCCCCAGCATTTT	CASSARVGNQPQHF
TRBD2	TRBV19	-	TRBJ2-7	TGTGCCAGTAGTCCAAACTTGGGGACTAGCGGGACCTCTTTTTACGAGCAGTACTTC	CASSPNLGTSGTSFYEQYF
TRBD2	TRBV11-1	-	TRBJ2-3	TGTGCCAGCAGACGCGGGAGAGAGGATACGCAGTATTTT	CASRRGREDTQYF
-	TRBV18	-	TRBJ2-3	TGTGCCAGCTCACCACCGTCGGTTAACACAGATACGCAGTATTTT	CASSPPSVNTDTQYF
TRBD2	TRBV12-5	once	TRBJ2-7	TGTGCTAGTGGTTACAGCGGGAGCTCCTACGAGCAGTACTTC	CASGYSGSSYEQYF
-	TRBV30	-	TRBJ2-5	TGTGCCTGGATTCCGAACAGGGAGACCCAGTACTTC	CAWIPNRETQYF
-	TRBV7-8	-	TRBJ2-7	TGTGCCAGCAGCCCCAACTCCTACGAGCAGTACTTC	CASSPNSYEQYF
-	TRBV20-1	-	TRBJ1-2	TGCAGTGCTAGTAGAACAGGGAGTAATGGCTACACCTTC	CSASRTGSNGYTF
-	TRBV12-3/TRBV12-4	once	TRBJ2-3	TGTGCCAGCAGTTTAGCGGAACTAGTTTTTTCATATTTT	CASSLAELVFSYF
-	TRBV6-9	few	TRBJ1-2	TGTGCCAGCAGTTATTCGGGTCGCGGAGACTATGGCTACACCTTC	CASSYSGRGDYGYTF
TRBD2	TRBV5-4	-	TRBJ2-2	TGTGCCAGCAGCTTGGCCGGGGGGGGCCTGGGCACCGGGGAGCTGTTTTTT	CASSLAGGGLGTGELFF
-	TRBV5-6	once	TRBJ1-1	TGTGCCAGCAGCTTGGGAGACACGAACACTGAAGCTTTCTTT	CASSLGDTNTEAFF
TRBD1	TRBV4-1	-	TRBJ2-7	TGCGCCAGCAGCCAGGCTGACAGGGGGCGAACCTACGATCCATCCGAGCAGTACTTC	CASSQADRGRTYDPSEQYF
-	TRBV7-2	-	TRBJ2-7	TGTGCCAGCAGCTTAGCCCGGACTGGCGGGCAGTACTTC	CASSLARTGGQYF
-	TRBV5-1	-	TRBJ1-2	TGCGCCAGCAGCCCGAGTGACTACGGCTATGGCTACACCTTC	CASSPSDYGYGYTF
TRBD2	TRBV27	-	TRBJ2-7	TGTGCCAGCAGTCCCGACGAGGGCGGGAGGGCCGTTAGTACGTACGAGCAGTACTTC	CASSPDEGGRAVSTYEQYF
TRBD1	TRBV27	few	TRBJ1-2	TGTGCCAGCAGTTTAAACAGGGGGGGACATGGCTACACCTTC	CASSLNRGGHGYTF
-	TRBV5-4	-	TRBJ2-7	TGTGCCAGCAGCTCCCGGGACTCAGGGAGCGAGCAGTACTTC	CASSSRDSGSEQYF
-	TRBV27	-	TRBJ2-5	TGTGCCAGCCGATCAGGTTCAGAAGAGACCCAGTACTTC	CASRSGSEETQYF
-	TRBV2	-	TRBJ1-4	TGTGCCAGCGGGGGGGGGTCTAATGAAAAACTGTTTTTT	CASGGGSNEKLFF
TRBD2	TRBV25-1	-	TRBJ2-1	TGTGCCAGCAGTGAATATTTGACTAGCGGGAGTAATGAGCAGTTCTTC	CASSEYLTSGSNEQFF
-	TRBV7-2	-	TRBJ2-7	TGTGCCAGCAGCTTAGGGGGGGTAGGCGAGCAGTACTTC	CASSLGGVGEQYF
TRBD1	TRBV11-3	-	TRBJ2-7	TGTGCCAGCAGCCCAAAGGGACAGGGAAGGCATGAGCAGTACTTC	CASSPKGQGRHEQYF
TRBD2	TRBV12-3/TRBV12-4	-	TRBJ2-1	TGTGCCAGCAGGGGGACTAGCAACAATGAGCAGTTCTTC	CASRGTSNNEQFF
TRBD1	TRBV29-1	-	TRBJ2-5	TGCAGCGTTGAAGTTCAGGGGGCTGGCTTAGAGACCCAGTACTTC	CSVEVQGAGLETQYF
TRBD1	TRBV10-2	-	TRBJ1-1	TGCGCCAGCAGAGACAGGGAGACTGAAGCTTTCTTT	CASRDRETEAFF
-	TRBV11-3	-	TRBJ1-1	TGTGCCAGCAGCTTAGACGGTGTTAGGGGCGCGGACACTGAAGCTTTCTTT	CASSLDGVRGADTEAFF
-	TRBV19	-	TRBJ1-5	TGTGCCAGTAGTATCCCCGGGTTCCAGCATTTT	CASSIPGFQHF
TRBD1	TRBV19	-	TRBJ1-5	TGTGCCAGTAGCCAAGACAGGGATCAGCCCCAGCATTTT	CASSQDRDQPQHF